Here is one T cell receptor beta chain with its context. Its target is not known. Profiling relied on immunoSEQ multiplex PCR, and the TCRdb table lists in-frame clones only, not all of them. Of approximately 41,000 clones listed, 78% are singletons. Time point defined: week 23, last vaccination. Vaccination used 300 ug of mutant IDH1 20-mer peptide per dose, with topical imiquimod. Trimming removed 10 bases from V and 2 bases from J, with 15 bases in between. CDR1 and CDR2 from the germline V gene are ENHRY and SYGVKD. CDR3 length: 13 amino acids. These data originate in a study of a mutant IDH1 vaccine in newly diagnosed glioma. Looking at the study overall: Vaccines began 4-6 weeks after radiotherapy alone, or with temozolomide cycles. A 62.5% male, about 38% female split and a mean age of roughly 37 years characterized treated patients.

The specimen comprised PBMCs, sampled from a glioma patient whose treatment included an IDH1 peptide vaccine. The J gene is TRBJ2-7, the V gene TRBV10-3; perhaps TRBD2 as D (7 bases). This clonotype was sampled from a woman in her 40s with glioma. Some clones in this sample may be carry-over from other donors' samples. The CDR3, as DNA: TGTGCCACCAAGGGGGAGGGAGCCTACGAGCAGTACTTC. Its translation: CATKGEGAYEQYF.